These T cell receptor beta chains were read from a single sample in a study of blood T cell repertoires in COVID-19. Clones were read by immunoSEQ multiplex PCR, and TCRdb kept only the in-frame ones, dropping some. This sample has some 240,000 clones, with approximately 82% found just once. Sequencing was performed on peripheral blood. These receptors all come from a man aged 50-59 years with active or convalescent COVID-19. CDR3s include the opening cysteine and the closing phenylalanine or tryptophan.

v_gene	j_gene	CDR3aa
TRBV10-3	TRBJ1-2	CAISDLRGDYGYTF
TRBV6-2/TRBV6-3	TRBJ1-3	CASSHGGSGNTIYF
TRBV29-1	TRBJ2-1	CSVEAARYNEQFF
TRBV19	TRBJ2-3	CASSIVEGLAGNRLFDTQYF
TRBV4-3	TRBJ2-3	CASSQDRVDTQYF
TRBV5-1	TRBJ2-7	CASSTGTGGPYEQYF
TRBV25-1	TRBJ2-2	CASSEFRRGRDTGELFF
TRBV19	TRBJ2-2	CASSIPTLGNTGELFF
TRBV7-3	TRBJ2-2	CASSRTSGAMNTGELFF
TRBV21-1	TRBJ2-7	CASSPSDSQTYEQYF
TRBV11-2	TRBJ1-6	CASSAPGNSPLHF
TRBV4-3	TRBJ2-1	CASSQEVAGYNEQFF
TRBV10-3	TRBJ2-7	CACSGTETYEQYF
TRBV10-1	TRBJ2-5	CASSARGGRETQYF
TRBV2	TRBJ1-6	CATTGYNSPLHF
TRBV7-9	TRBJ1-3	CASTGGSGNTIYF
TRBV11-3	TRBJ2-5	CASSLRRSDSTQYF
TRBV9	TRBJ2-2	CASRSGDTALGTGELFF
TRBV4-2	TRBJ1-1	CASSQDLGHLEAFF
TRBV7-3	TRBJ2-1	CASSGGLARDNEQFF
TRBV7-2	TRBJ1-2	CASSLALTGVLANYGYTF
TRBV6-2/TRBV6-3	TRBJ1-2	CASSYSAGPGYTF
TRBV2	TRBJ1-2	CASSTIRTTDGYTF
TRBV7-9	TRBJ2-7	CASSLAGGPPSSEQYF
TRBV7-8	TRBJ2-2	CASSVAQRGGEELFF
TRBV9	TRBJ2-1	CASSGGTGYNEQFF
TRBV6-5	TRBJ1-5	CASSRTYSNQPQHF
TRBV19	TRBJ2-6	CASSIVWFRTGATGANVLTF
TRBV11-2	TRBJ2-1	CASSLDRRREQFF
TRBV7-9	TRBJ1-4	CASSLGGTGDEKLFF
TRBV25-1	TRBJ2-5	CASKTGYRETQYF
TRBV6-5	TRBJ1-3	CASRTNRGLGTIYF
TRBV5-1	TRBJ2-1	CASSRLAGINEQFF
TRBV29-1	TRBJ2-3	CSVNGLAGGADTQYF
TRBV7-9	TRBJ2-1	CASSHPRTGEGNEQFF
TRBV13	TRBJ2-2	CASSLGLSQVAGELFF
TRBV7-9	TRBJ2-5	CASSRDAGVTQETQYF
TRBV9	TRBJ1-6	CASSPGDRYNSPLHF
TRBV7-5	TRBJ1-1	CVRSLWTSRRAFF
TRBV4-3	TRBJ1-4	CASSQDSRGEKLFF
TRBV4-3	TRBJ1-5	CASSQDLLDQPQHF